A selection of T cell receptor beta chains follows, all from one sample in a study of T cells after yellow fever vaccination. TCRdb re-called the 5' RACE reads with MiXCR, one entry per CDR3 protein. The table has around 200,000 distinct CDR3 sequences, approximately 10% seen once. The sequenced sample was CD8+ T cells sorted from PBMCs, obtained 15 days after the yellow fever booster vaccination. These receptors were obtained from a man aged 18 to 30 who received the YFV17D yellow fever vaccine. CDR3s include the opening cysteine and the closing phenylalanine or tryptophan. Fields, in order: clone size, V gene, D gene, J gene, CDR3 protein, CDR3 DNA. The D gene is left open where the match is weak. Some rows have no size entry. The others give once, few or many, or a class for an expanded clone.

clone_size: many; v_call: TRBV27; d_call: .; j_call: TRBJ2-7; cdr3_aa: CASSLGGGSTYEQYF; cdr3_nt: TGTGCCAGCAGTTTGGGTGGAGGGTCTACCTACGAGCAGTACTTC
clone_size: many; v_call: TRBV7-9; d_call: TRBD1; j_call: TRBJ2-3; cdr3_aa: CASKLDRSTDTQYF; cdr3_nt: TGTGCCAGCAAGTTGGACAGGAGCACAGATACGCAGTATTTT
clone_size: few; v_call: TRBV9; d_call: .; j_call: TRBJ2-1; cdr3_aa: CASSLGGWNEQFF; cdr3_nt: TGTGCCAGCAGCCTAGGGGGGTGGAATGAGCAGTTCTTC
clone_size: few; v_call: TRBV7-9; d_call: .; j_call: TRBJ2-3; cdr3_aa: CASSLFPPSHTDTQYF; cdr3_nt: TGTGCCAGCAGCTTATTCCCCCCCAGCCACACAGATACGCAGTATTTT
clone_size: .; v_call: TRBV29-1; d_call: .; j_call: TRBJ2-7; cdr3_aa: CSVGGDSYEQYF; cdr3_nt: TGCAGCGTTGGAGGGGACTCCTACGAGCAGTACTTC
clone_size: .; v_call: TRBV29-1; d_call: .; j_call: TRBJ2-5; cdr3_aa: CSVHRAAITQETQYF; cdr3_nt: TGCAGCGTTCACAGGGCGGCGATCACCCAAGAGACCCAGTACTTC
clone_size: many; v_call: TRBV7-3; d_call: .; j_call: TRBJ2-3; cdr3_aa: CASSPLPGGTDTQYF; cdr3_nt: TGTGCCAGCAGCCCCTTGCCAGGGGGCACAGATACGCAGTATTTT
clone_size: .; v_call: TRBV7-3; d_call: TRBD1; j_call: TRBJ1-6; cdr3_aa: CASSDRANSPLHF; cdr3_nt: TGTGCCAGCAGCGACAGGGCCAATTCACCCCTCCACTTT
clone_size: .; v_call: TRBV5-6; d_call: .; j_call: TRBJ1-5; cdr3_aa: CASSFGTNQPQHF; cdr3_nt: TGTGCCAGCAGCTTTGGTACTAATCAGCCCCAGCATTTT
clone_size: few; v_call: TRBV2; d_call: TRBD1; j_call: TRBJ2-2; cdr3_aa: CAATPRWAGGTGELFF; cdr3_nt: TGTGCCGCAACCCCTCGATGGGCAGGGGGAACCGGGGAGCTGTTTTTT
clone_size: .; v_call: TRBV9; d_call: TRBD2; j_call: TRBJ2-2; cdr3_aa: CASSATSGGGTGELFF; cdr3_nt: TGTGCCAGCAGCGCGACTAGCGGGGGAGGCACCGGGGAGCTGTTTTTT
clone_size: .; v_call: TRBV5-1; d_call: .; j_call: TRBJ1-5; cdr3_aa: CASSLGELPNQPQHF; cdr3_nt: TGCGCCAGCAGCTTGGGGGAACTGCCAAATCAGCCCCAGCATTTT
clone_size: .; v_call: TRBV6-2/TRBV6-3; d_call: .; j_call: TRBJ2-1; cdr3_aa: CASAMSSYNEQFF; cdr3_nt: TGTGCCAGCGCTATGAGCTCCTACAATGAGCAGTTCTTC
clone_size: few; v_call: TRBV7-9; d_call: TRBD1; j_call: TRBJ2-7; cdr3_aa: CASSPPVGDRGTYEQYF; cdr3_nt: TGTGCCAGCAGCCCCCCGGTGGGGGACAGGGGCACCTACGAGCAGTACTTC
clone_size: many; v_call: TRBV4-3; d_call: .; j_call: TRBJ2-5; cdr3_aa: CASSKSPRVGYQETQYF; cdr3_nt: TGCGCCAGCAGCAAGAGCCCCAGGGTGGGGTACCAAGAGACCCAGTACTTC
clone_size: few; v_call: TRBV6-2/TRBV6-3; d_call: .; j_call: TRBJ1-1; cdr3_aa: CASSYSGGRLNTEAFF; cdr3_nt: TGTGCCAGCAGTTACTCGGGGGGGCGGCTGAACACTGAAGCTTTCTTT
clone_size: .; v_call: TRBV6-5; d_call: .; j_call: TRBJ2-5; cdr3_aa: CASSYSPGRSEETQYF; cdr3_nt: TGTGCCAGCAGTTACTCCCCGGGTCGATCGGAGGAGACCCAGTACTTC
clone_size: few; v_call: TRBV6-2/TRBV6-3; d_call: .; j_call: TRBJ2-1; cdr3_aa: CASSYSGEQFF; cdr3_nt: TGTGCCAGCAGTTACAGTGGCGAGCAGTTCTTC
clone_size: few; v_call: TRBV12-3/TRBV12-4; d_call: .; j_call: TRBJ1-5; cdr3_aa: CASSPVLGSNQPQHF; cdr3_nt: TGTGCCAGCAGCCCGGTCTTGGGATCCAATCAGCCCCAGCATTTT
clone_size: .; v_call: TRBV7-3; d_call: .; j_call: TRBJ1-2; cdr3_aa: CASSSAPGNGYTF; cdr3_nt: TGTGCCAGCAGCTCCGCCCCAGGGAACGGCTACACCTTC
clone_size: few; v_call: TRBV7-2; d_call: .; j_call: TRBJ2-5; cdr3_aa: CASSPSSWAYQETQYF; cdr3_nt: TGTGCCAGCAGCCCCTCGTCATGGGCCTACCAAGAGACCCAGTACTTC
clone_size: many; v_call: TRBV7-2; d_call: .; j_call: TRBJ2-5; cdr3_aa: CASSLDQETQYF; cdr3_nt: TGTGCCAGCAGCTTAGACCAAGAGACCCAGTACTTC
clone_size: many; v_call: TRBV19; d_call: TRBD1; j_call: TRBJ1-6; cdr3_aa: CASTPGQGASPLHF; cdr3_nt: TGTGCCAGTACCCCGGGACAGGGGGCATCACCCCTCCACTTT
clone_size: many; v_call: TRBV12-3/TRBV12-4; d_call: .; j_call: TRBJ1-5; cdr3_aa: CASSPGGGPLYSHF; cdr3_nt: TGTGCCAGCAGTCCGGGGGGGGGTCCTTTATACTCGCATTTT
clone_size: .; v_call: TRBV5-4; d_call: .; j_call: TRBJ2-1; cdr3_aa: CASNRGEYNEQFF; cdr3_nt: TGTGCCAGCAATCGAGGGGAATACAATGAGCAGTTCTTC
clone_size: few; v_call: TRBV27; d_call: .; j_call: TRBJ2-1; cdr3_aa: CASSLTLDNEQFF; cdr3_nt: TGTGCCAGCAGCTTAACCTTGGACAATGAGCAGTTCTTC
clone_size: .; v_call: TRBV11-2; d_call: .; j_call: TRBJ1-6; cdr3_aa: CASSRLRPGFGDSPLHF; cdr3_nt: TGTGCCAGCAGCCGACTTAGGCCGGGGTTTGGGGATTCACCCCTCCACTTT
clone_size: .; v_call: TRBV4-1; d_call: .; j_call: TRBJ2-1; cdr3_aa: CASSQGQGPDEQFF; cdr3_nt: TGCGCCAGCAGCCAAGGGCAGGGGCCGGATGAGCAGTTCTTC
clone_size: .; v_call: TRBV7-2; d_call: .; j_call: TRBJ1-2; cdr3_aa: CASSSPPDGYGYTF; cdr3_nt: TGTGCCAGCAGCTCCCCCCCGGACGGCTATGGCTACACCTTC
clone_size: few; v_call: TRBV27; d_call: .; j_call: TRBJ1-1; cdr3_aa: CASRGPAEAFF; cdr3_nt: TGTGCCAGCAGAGGACCGGCCGAAGCTTTCTTT
clone_size: few; v_call: TRBV4-3; d_call: TRBD1; j_call: TRBJ2-1; cdr3_aa: CASSQVVGRGQREQFF; cdr3_nt: TGCGCCAGCAGCCAAGTGGTAGGCAGGGGGCAGCGTGAGCAGTTCTTC
clone_size: .; v_call: TRBV9; d_call: TRBD1; j_call: TRBJ1-2; cdr3_aa: CASSVDRGGYGYTF; cdr3_nt: TGTGCCAGCAGCGTAGACAGGGGAGGTTATGGCTACACCTTC
clone_size: .; v_call: TRBV13; d_call: .; j_call: TRBJ2-5; cdr3_aa: CASSLEAGQQTQYF; cdr3_nt: TGTGCCAGCAGCTTAGAAGCAGGCCAGCAGACCCAGTACTTC
clone_size: .; v_call: TRBV28; d_call: .; j_call: TRBJ1-1; cdr3_aa: CASSLGVGRAFF; cdr3_nt: TGTGCCAGCAGTTTAGGGGTAGGGCGGGCTTTCTTT
clone_size: many; v_call: TRBV7-2; d_call: .; j_call: TRBJ2-5; cdr3_aa: CASSQQRAPEETQYF; cdr3_nt: TGTGCCAGCAGCCAACAGCGGGCCCCCGAGGAGACCCAGTACTTC
clone_size: many; v_call: TRBV11-2; d_call: TRBD2; j_call: TRBJ2-1; cdr3_aa: CASSWTSENNEQFF; cdr3_nt: TGTGCCAGCAGTTGGACTAGCGAAAACAATGAGCAGTTCTTC
clone_size: many; v_call: TRBV12-3/TRBV12-4; d_call: .; j_call: TRBJ2-1; cdr3_aa: CASSPAGTRNEQFF; cdr3_nt: TGTGCCAGCAGCCCAGCCGGGACCAGGAATGAGCAGTTCTTC
clone_size: many; v_call: TRBV3-1; d_call: .; j_call: TRBJ1-1; cdr3_aa: CASSQLLGGPEAFF; cdr3_nt: TGTGCCAGCAGCCAACTGTTAGGAGGCCCTGAAGCTTTCTTT
clone_size: many; v_call: TRBV20-1; d_call: TRBD2; j_call: TRBJ2-1; cdr3_aa: CSATKSGTSGGLYNEQFF; cdr3_nt: TGCAGTGCTACCAAATCAGGGACTAGCGGGGGTTTATACAATGAGCAGTTCTTC
clone_size: few; v_call: TRBV6-5; d_call: .; j_call: TRBJ2-2; cdr3_aa: CASSYSNSGSGELFF; cdr3_nt: TGTGCCAGCAGTTACTCGAACTCTGGATCCGGGGAGCTGTTTTTT
clone_size: few; v_call: TRBV5-5; d_call: .; j_call: TRBJ2-7; cdr3_aa: CASSPWQGDSYEQYF; cdr3_nt: TGTGCCAGCAGCCCCTGGCAGGGTGACTCCTACGAGCAGTACTTC
clone_size: .; v_call: TRBV24-1; d_call: .; j_call: TRBJ2-1; cdr3_aa: CATSVASGIEQFF; cdr3_nt: TGTGCCACCAGTGTCGCATCAGGGATTGAGCAGTTCTTC
clone_size: .; v_call: TRBV6-6; d_call: .; j_call: TRBJ1-5; cdr3_aa: CASSAGGPQHF; cdr3_nt: TGTGCCAGCAGTGCGGGGGGGCCCCAGCATTTT
clone_size: few; v_call: TRBV7-9; d_call: .; j_call: TRBJ1-1; cdr3_aa: CASSLWPNTEAFF; cdr3_nt: TGTGCCAGCAGCTTATGGCCGAACACTGAAGCTTTCTTT
clone_size: .; v_call: TRBV3-1; d_call: .; j_call: TRBJ2-1; cdr3_aa: CASIPGGGNEQFF; cdr3_nt: TGTGCCAGCATCCCCGGGGGCGGCAATGAGCAGTTCTTC
clone_size: .; v_call: TRBV19; d_call: .; j_call: TRBJ2-5; cdr3_aa: CASRDITVGETQYF; cdr3_nt: TGTGCCAGTAGAGATATAACGGTCGGAGAGACCCAGTACTTC
clone_size: few; v_call: TRBV20-1; d_call: .; j_call: TRBJ1-1; cdr3_aa: CSARRSAMNTEAFF; cdr3_nt: TGCAGTGCTAGACGGTCAGCCATGAACACTGAAGCTTTCTTT
clone_size: few; v_call: TRBV6-5; d_call: .; j_call: TRBJ1-1; cdr3_aa: CASSYSSVTEAFF; cdr3_nt: TGTGCCAGCAGTTACTCGTCAGTCACTGAAGCTTTCTTT
clone_size: .; v_call: TRBV7-9; d_call: .; j_call: TRBJ2-1; cdr3_aa: CASTGASYNEQFF; cdr3_nt: TGTGCCAGCACTGGTGCGTCCTACAATGAGCAGTTCTTC
clone_size: few; v_call: TRBV15; d_call: .; j_call: TRBJ1-2; cdr3_aa: CATSRGATLRRSYTF; cdr3_nt: TGTGCCACCAGCAGAGGAGCGACACTACGAAGGAGCTACACCTTC
clone_size: .; v_call: TRBV7-3; d_call: .; j_call: TRBJ1-1; cdr3_aa: CASSYNPTATEAFF; cdr3_nt: TGTGCCAGCAGCTACAATCCGACAGCCACTGAAGCTTTCTTT
clone_size: few; v_call: TRBV6-1; d_call: TRBD1; j_call: TRBJ2-5; cdr3_aa: CASSARPYLQGLIGETQYF; cdr3_nt: TGTGCCAGCAGTGCCCGTCCATATCTACAGGGGCTGATCGGGGAGACCCAGTACTTC
clone_size: .; v_call: TRBV7-6; d_call: .; j_call: TRBJ2-2; cdr3_aa: CASSWGRNTGELFF; cdr3_nt: TGTGCCAGCAGCTGGGGACGGAACACCGGGGAGCTGTTTTTT
clone_size: few; v_call: TRBV3-1; d_call: TRBD2; j_call: TRBJ2-3; cdr3_aa: CASSLSGELAGGQGTQYF; cdr3_nt: TGTGCCAGCAGCCTCAGCGGTGAACTAGCGGGGGGCCAAGGTACGCAGTATTTT
clone_size: .; v_call: TRBV10-3; d_call: TRBD1; j_call: TRBJ2-5; cdr3_aa: CATDRGFGETQYF; cdr3_nt: TGTGCCACCGACAGGGGTTTTGGAGAGACCCAGTACTTC
clone_size: .; v_call: TRBV4-2; d_call: .; j_call: TRBJ1-1; cdr3_aa: CASSQEWGRTEAFF; cdr3_nt: TGTGCCAGCAGCCAAGAGTGGGGTAGGACTGAAGCTTTCTTT
clone_size: .; v_call: TRBV7-2; d_call: .; j_call: TRBJ2-1; cdr3_aa: CASSLVRTEQFF; cdr3_nt: TGTGCCAGCAGCTTAGTCCGGACAGAGCAGTTCTTC